This TCR beta chain was obtained from a study of T cell responses to AZD1222 COVID-19 vaccine. Study-level points and caveats: Donors in the cohort were predominantly white British and more often female, and clonal diversity was possibly underestimated.

The assay was immunoSEQ multiplex PCR, and TCRdb's table has in-frame clones only and misses some. The sample includes approximately 100,000 clones, roughly nine tenths of them seen just once. Notes on this clone: The antigen remains undetermined.

The CDR3 runs 14 residues. The V and J ends lost 7 bases and 0 bases respectively, with 12 bases between them. Germline V lookup: CDR1 LNHDA, CDR2 SQIVND (reference sequence). This sequence joins TRBV19 and TRBJ1-1; a weak D match, TRBD1 (6 bases). This specimen consisted of peripheral blood, obtained on day 0 of AZD1222 vaccination. This receptor was identified in an adult in good health. In DNA form, the CDR3 reads TGTGCCAGTACTGCGGACAGAATGAACACTGAAGCTTTCTTT. It yields the protein CASTADRMNTEAFF.